This T cell receptor beta chain appears in the sequencing data of a study of blood T cell repertoires in COVID-19. Seattle patients were enrolled during active infection and followed longitudinally. The repertoire was sequenced with immunoSEQ multiplex PCR; TCRdb's copy has only in-frame clones and lacks some. The table shows about 180,000 clones, with more than 75% occurring only once. There are 12 residues in the CDR3. V gave up 8 bases and J gave up 5 bases; unmatched junction bases: 4. This sequence joins TRBV12-3 or TRBV12-4 and TRBJ1-2; 8 bases fit TRBD1. Material: peripheral blood. This clonotype originated in a man in his fifties or sixties with COVID-19, enrolled during active disease. The CDR3 region is CASSTGDYGYTF. CDR3 bases: TGTGCCAGCTCGACAGGGGATTATGGCTACACCTTC.